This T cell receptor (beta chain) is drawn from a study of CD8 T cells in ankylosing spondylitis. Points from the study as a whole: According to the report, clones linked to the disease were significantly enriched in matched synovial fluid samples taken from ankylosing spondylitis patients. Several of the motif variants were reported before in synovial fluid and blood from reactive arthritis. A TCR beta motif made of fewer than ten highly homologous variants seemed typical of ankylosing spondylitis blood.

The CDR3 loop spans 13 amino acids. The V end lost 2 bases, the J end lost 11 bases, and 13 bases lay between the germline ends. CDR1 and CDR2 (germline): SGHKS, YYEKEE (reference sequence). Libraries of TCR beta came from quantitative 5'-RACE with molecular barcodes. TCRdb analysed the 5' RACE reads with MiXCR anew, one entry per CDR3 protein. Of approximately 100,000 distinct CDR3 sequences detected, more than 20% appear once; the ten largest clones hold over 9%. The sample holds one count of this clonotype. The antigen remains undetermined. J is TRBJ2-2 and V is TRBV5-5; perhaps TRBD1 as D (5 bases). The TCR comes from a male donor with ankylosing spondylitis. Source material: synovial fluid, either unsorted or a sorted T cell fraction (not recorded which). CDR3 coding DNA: TGTGCCAGCAGCTTTCTCTCAGGGATTGAGCTGTTTTTT. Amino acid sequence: CASSFLSGIELFF. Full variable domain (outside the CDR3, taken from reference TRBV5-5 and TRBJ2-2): DAGVTQSPTHLIKTRGQQVTLRCSPISGHKSVSWYQQVLGQGPQFIFQYYEKEERGRGNFPDRFSARQFPNYSSELNVNALLLGDSALYLCASSFLSGIELFFGEGSRLTVL.